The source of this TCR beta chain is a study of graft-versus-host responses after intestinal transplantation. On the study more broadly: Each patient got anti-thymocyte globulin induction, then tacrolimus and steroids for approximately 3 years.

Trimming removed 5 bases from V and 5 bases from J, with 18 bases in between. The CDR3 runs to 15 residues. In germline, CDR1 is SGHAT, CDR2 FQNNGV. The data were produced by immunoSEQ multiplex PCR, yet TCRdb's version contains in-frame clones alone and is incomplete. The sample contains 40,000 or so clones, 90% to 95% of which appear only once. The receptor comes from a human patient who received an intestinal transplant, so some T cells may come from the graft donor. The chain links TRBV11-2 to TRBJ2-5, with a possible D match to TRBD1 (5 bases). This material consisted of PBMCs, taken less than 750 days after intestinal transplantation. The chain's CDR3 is CASSPTAGRQETQYF. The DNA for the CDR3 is TGTGCCAGCAGCCCTACGGCAGGGCGACAGGAGACCCAGTACTTC.